This T cell receptor beta chain was identified during a study of blood T cell repertoires in COVID-19. Overall study: Samples representing acute and convalescent COVID-19 were sourced from the United States, Italy and Spain. T cells, B-cell-depleted T cells, or PBMCs supplied cDNA or gDNA.

As handled by the study authors: It was from reference gene primer amplification that nucleated cell counts were estimated. Sequenced by immunoSEQ multiplex PCR; TCRdb stores in-frame clones only, minus some. V, J and clone size derive from that table, while D and trimming were established from the DNA sequence. The sample has 86,000 or so clones; roughly nine tenths are singletons. This CDR3 is 14 amino acids long. V was pared by 8 bases and J by 2 bases, with 16 bases between. Germline V gene lookup returns CDR1 MNHEY and CDR2 SVGAGI. The chain couples TRBV6-5 to TRBJ2-7; D is undetermined. The clonotype comes from a woman between 45 and 60 years old in a cohort sampled during active COVID-19. The sequenced sample was peripheral blood. As DNA, the CDR3 is TGTGCCAGCTCTCTACCGTTCCCCCCCTACGAGCAGTACTTC. It codes for CASSLPFPPYEQYF.